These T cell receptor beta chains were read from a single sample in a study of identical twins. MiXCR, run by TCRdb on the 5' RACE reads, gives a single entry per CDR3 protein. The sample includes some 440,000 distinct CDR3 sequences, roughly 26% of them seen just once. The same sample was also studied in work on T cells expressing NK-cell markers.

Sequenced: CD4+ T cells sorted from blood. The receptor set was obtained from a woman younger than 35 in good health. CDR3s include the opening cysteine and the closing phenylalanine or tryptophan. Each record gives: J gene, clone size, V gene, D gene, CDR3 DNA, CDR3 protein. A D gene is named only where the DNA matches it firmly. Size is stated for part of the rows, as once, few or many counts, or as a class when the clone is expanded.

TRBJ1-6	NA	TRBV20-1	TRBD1	TGCAGTGCTTCCGGACAGGGGTGGAATTCACCCCTCCACTTT	CSASGQGWNSPLHF
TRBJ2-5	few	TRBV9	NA	TGTGCCAGCAGCGTAGCAGCGGGCGGGGAGACCCAGTACTTC	CASSVAAGGETQYF
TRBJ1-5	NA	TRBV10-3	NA	TGTGCCATCTCAGGACCGGAGAATCAGCCCCAGCATTTT	CAISGPENQPQHF
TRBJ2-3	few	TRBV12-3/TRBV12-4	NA	TGTGCCAGCAGTCCGAGGAGACAGGGCACAGATACGCAGTATTTT	CASSPRRQGTDTQYF
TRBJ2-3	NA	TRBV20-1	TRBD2	TGCAGTGTAGATAGCGGGGGGGCCACAGATACGCAGTATTTT	CSVDSGGATDTQYF
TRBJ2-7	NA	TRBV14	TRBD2	TGTGCCAGCAGCCAATACCCTAGCGGTTCCTACGAGCAGTACTTC	CASSQYPSGSYEQYF
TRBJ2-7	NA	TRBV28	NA	TGTGCCAGCACCCGTGGGGGACGGCAGTACTTC	CASTRGGRQYF
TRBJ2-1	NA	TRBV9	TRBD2	TGTGCCAGCAGCGTATGGAAGCGGGAGGGCCTCAATGAGCAGTTCTTC	CASSVWKREGLNEQFF
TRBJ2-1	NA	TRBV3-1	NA	TGTGCCAGCAGCCAAGGGCTGGGAGCTCACAATGAGCAGTTCTTC	CASSQGLGAHNEQFF
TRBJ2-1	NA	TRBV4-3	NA	TGCGCCAGCCGTCCACTCGCGGGCGGTGAGCAGTTCTTC	CASRPLAGGEQFF
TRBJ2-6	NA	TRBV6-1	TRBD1	TGTGCCAGCATAACAGGGGTGGCTGGGGCCAACGTCCTGACTTTC	CASITGVAGANVLTF
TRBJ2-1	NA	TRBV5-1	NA	TGCGCCAGCAGCTCTAGCGTCACTTGGGGAAATGAGCAGTTCTTC	CASSSSVTWGNEQFF
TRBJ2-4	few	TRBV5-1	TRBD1	TGCGCCAGCAGCCAGACAGGGGCCAGGTACATTCAGTACTTC	CASSQTGARYIQYF
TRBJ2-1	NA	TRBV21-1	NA	TGTGCCAGCAGCAATCGTCCTTACAATGAGCAGTTCTTC	CASSNRPYNEQFF
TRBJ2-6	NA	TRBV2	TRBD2	TGTGCCAGCAGCCTTTTAGCGGGAGCTGGGGCCAACGTCCTGACTTTC	CASSLLAGAGANVLTF
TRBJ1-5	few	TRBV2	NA	TGTGCCAGCAGCCCCGACCGGAGGTATCAGCCCCAGCATTTT	CASSPDRRYQPQHF
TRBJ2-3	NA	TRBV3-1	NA	TGTGCCAGCAGCCCCCGGGGAGTGACAGATACGCAGTATTTT	CASSPRGVTDTQYF
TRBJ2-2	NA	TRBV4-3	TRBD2	TGCGCCAGCGGACTAGCGGCCTTTTTGAACACCGGGGAGCTGTTTTTT	CASGLAAFLNTGELFF
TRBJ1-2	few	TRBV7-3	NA	TGTGCCAGCAGCTTATCGATTGGCGATGGCTACACCTTC	CASSLSIGDGYTF
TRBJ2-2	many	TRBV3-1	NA	TGTGCCAGCAGCCATCTGACGGAGGCCGGGGAGCTGTTTTTT	CASSHLTEAGELFF
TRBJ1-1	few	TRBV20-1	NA	TGCAGTGTAACTAAGGGAGGAGGAACTGAAGCTTTCTTT	CSVTKGGGTEAFF
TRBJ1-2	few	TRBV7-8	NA	TGTGCCAGCAGTCCGATGAGTCGGATATACTATGGCTACACCTTC	CASSPMSRIYYGYTF
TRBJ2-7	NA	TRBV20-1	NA	TGCAGTGCTAGAGATGTGGCGGGAATCAACGAGCAGTACTTC	CSARDVAGINEQYF
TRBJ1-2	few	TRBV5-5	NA	TGTGCCAGCAGCTTGGTAGGCGGACTCTATGGCTACACCTTC	CASSLVGGLYGYTF
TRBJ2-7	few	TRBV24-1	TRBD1	TGTGCCACCAGTGATCCGGCCCGGGACAGGGTGACGTACGAGCAGTACTTC	CATSDPARDRVTYEQYF
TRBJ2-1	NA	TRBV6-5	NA	TGTGCCAGCGGCGGTTACTTGGATGAGCAGTTCTTC	CASGGYLDEQFF
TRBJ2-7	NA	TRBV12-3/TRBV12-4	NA	TGTGCCAGCAGTTTCGCCTTGTTGGGCGAGCAGTACTTC	CASSFALLGEQYF
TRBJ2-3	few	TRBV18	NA	TGTGCCAGCTCCCTTTCCGTACAGGGTGATACGCAGTATTTT	CASSLSVQGDTQYF
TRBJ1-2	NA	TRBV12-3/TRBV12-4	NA	TGTGCCAGCAGTTTCGGGGATGGCTACACCTTC	CASSFGDGYTF
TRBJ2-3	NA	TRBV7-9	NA	TGTGCCAGCAGCTCAGGCTGGGATACGCAGTATTTT	CASSSGWDTQYF